This T cell receptor (beta chain) originates from a study of blood T cells in healthy people across ages. Germline CDR1 is SGHVS and CDR2 is FNYEAQ. The CDR3 runs to 20 residues. Study-wide findings and caveats: The fall in TCR beta diversity per million T cells was roughly linear with age.

PCR was performed a second time for 7 to 11 cycles using a sample-barcoded 5' primer and a J-beta primer mix. A template-switch adaptor that had 12 random nucleotides put a tag on each cDNA molecule. Each CDR3 protein is one row after TCRdb ran MiXCR on the 5' RACE reads. The profile shows some 1.5 million distinct CDR3 sequences, 28% of them singletons. Comments on this clonotype: Its antigen is not known. Germline is not matched at one junction end, which may reflect a read error.

Drawing of peripheral blood yielded 7.5 to 10 milliliters from each donor. This chain uses TRBV7-6 with TRBJ2-5; TRBD1 might be the D (6 bases). Sequencing was done on a sample of blood. This clonotype was obtained from a woman aged 30 to 39 in good health. The CDR3 spells CASSLFFSSDDRPEGEAQYF. CDR3 DNA: TGTGCCAGCAGCTTATTTTTCAGCTCAGACGACAGGCCGGAAGGAGAGGCCCAGTACTTC.